Below, one T cell receptor (beta chain) is given with its context. This clonotype was detected a few times. Its antigen is still unknown. Per-base quality was not reported, and no clone a single base away is much larger than it. These data originate in a study of T-cell reconstitution after alpha-beta-depleted transplantation in children (dated by TCRdb to the mid-2010s). For context, the study as a whole: Using TCR repertoire profiling, the study followed T-cell immune reconstitution in a quantitative way in children after TCRalphabeta/CD19-depleted allogeneic hematopoietic cell transplantation.

Receptor amplification or capture employed PCR. Instrument used: Illumina HiSeq 2500. To normalize quantification of the TCRbeta repertoire, the TCR libraries were built with molecular barcoding that relied on unique molecular identifiers. Using fastp trimming at Q25 and MiXCR clonotype assembly, TCRdb reanalyzed the public sequencing data and kept in-frame beta chains. Duplicate CDR3 protein sequences are folded into a single record with the most common DNA and genes. This sample has about 540,000 distinct CDR3 sequences in its table, and approximately 20% of those were observed once. The ten largest make up 3.3% of the sample. This material consisted of PBMCs from the stem cell graft donor, taken from the stem cell graft. The TCR sequence derives from a human donor who donated a stem cell graft to a child with acute lymphoblastic leukemia.

The CDR3 sequence is CASSLGQATGELFF. DNA sequence: TGTGCCAGCAGTTTGGGACAGGCCACCGGGGAGCTGTTTTTT. Rearrangement joined TRBV27 to TRBJ2-2; 8 bases in the middle match TRBD1. In the germline V gene (reference sequence), CDR1 corresponds to MNHEY and CDR2 to SMNVEV. From its cysteine to its phenylalanine, the CDR3 spans 14 amino acids. The entry retains the CDR3 DNA only, 42 bases that are in frame from base 1. Trimming removed 3 bases from V and 4 bases from J; the gene matches leave 1 base unexplained.